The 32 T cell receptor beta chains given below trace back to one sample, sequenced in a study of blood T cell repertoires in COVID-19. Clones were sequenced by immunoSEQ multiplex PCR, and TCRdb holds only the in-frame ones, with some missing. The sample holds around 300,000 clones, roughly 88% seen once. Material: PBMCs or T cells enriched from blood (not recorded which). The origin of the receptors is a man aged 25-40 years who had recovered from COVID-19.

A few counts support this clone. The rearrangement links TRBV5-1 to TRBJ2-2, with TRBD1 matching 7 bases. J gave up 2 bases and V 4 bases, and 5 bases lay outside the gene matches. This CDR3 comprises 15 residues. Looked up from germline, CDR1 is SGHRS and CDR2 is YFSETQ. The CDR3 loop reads CASSGRQGNTGELFF. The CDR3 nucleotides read TGCGCCAGCAGCGGTCGACAGGGAAACACCGGGGAGCTGTTTTTT.

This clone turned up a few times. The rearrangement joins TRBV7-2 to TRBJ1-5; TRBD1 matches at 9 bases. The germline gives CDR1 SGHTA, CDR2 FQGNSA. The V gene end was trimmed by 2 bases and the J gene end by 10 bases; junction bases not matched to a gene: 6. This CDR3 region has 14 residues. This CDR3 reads CASSLSDRGHPQHF. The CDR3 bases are TGTGCCAGCAGCTTATCGGACAGGGGACATCCCCAGCATTTT.

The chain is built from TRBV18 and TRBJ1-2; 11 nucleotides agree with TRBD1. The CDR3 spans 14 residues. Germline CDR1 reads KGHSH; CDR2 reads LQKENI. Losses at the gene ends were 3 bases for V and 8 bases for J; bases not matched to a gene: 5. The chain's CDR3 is CASSPQDRGHGYTF. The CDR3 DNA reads TGTGCCAGCTCACCCCAGGACAGGGGGCACGGCTACACCTTC.

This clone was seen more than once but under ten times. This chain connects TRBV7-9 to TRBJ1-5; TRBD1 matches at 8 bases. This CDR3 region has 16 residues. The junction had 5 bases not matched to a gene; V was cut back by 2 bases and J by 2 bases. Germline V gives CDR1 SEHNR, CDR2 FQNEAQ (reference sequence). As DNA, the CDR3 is TGTGCCAGCAGCTTAATGACAGGGGAAGGCAATCAGCCCCAGCATTTT. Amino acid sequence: CASSLMTGEGNQPQHF. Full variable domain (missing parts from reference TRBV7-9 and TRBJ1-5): DTGVSQNPRHKITKRGQNVTFRCDPISEHNRLYWYRQTLGQGPEFLTYFQNEAQLEKSRLLSDRFSAERPKGSFSTLEIQRTEQGDSAMYLCASSLMTGEGNQPQHFGDGTRLSIL.

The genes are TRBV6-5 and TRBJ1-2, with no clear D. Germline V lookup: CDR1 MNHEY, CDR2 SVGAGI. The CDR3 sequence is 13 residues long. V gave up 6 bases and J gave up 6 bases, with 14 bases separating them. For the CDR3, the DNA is TGTGCCAGCAGGGACGGGAAAAGGCATGGCTACACCTTC. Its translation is CASRDGKRHGYTF.

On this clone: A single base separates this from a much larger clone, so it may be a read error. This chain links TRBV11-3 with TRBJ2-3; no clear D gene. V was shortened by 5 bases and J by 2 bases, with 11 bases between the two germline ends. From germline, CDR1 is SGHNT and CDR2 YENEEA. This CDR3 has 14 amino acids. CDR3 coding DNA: TGTGCCAGCAGCCGTGACTGGAACACAGATACGCAGTATTTT. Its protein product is CASSRDWNTDTQYF.

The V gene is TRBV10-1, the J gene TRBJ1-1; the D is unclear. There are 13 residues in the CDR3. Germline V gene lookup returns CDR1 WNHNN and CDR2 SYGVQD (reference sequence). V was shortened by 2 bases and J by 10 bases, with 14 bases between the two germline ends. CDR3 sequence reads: CASSETAGSGAFF. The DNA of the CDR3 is TGCGCCAGCAGTGAGACAGCGGGTTCAGGAGCTTTCTTT.

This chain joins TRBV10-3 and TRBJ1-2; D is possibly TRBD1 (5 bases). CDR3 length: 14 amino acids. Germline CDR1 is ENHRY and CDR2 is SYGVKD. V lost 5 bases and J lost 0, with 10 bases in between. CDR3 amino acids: CAISFGGTNYGYTF. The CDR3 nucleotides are TGTGCCATCAGTTTCGGGGGAACTAACTATGGCTACACCTTC.

The CDR3 protein is CASSKGTSGVNTDTQYF. CDR3 nucleotides: TGCGCCAGCAGCAAAGGGACTAGCGGGGTGAACACAGATACGCAGTATTTT. The chain uses TRBV5-1 and TRBJ2-3; 13 nucleotides agree with TRBD2. Germline assignment: CDR1 SGHRS and CDR2 YFSETQ. The length of the CDR3 is 17 residues. The V gene end was trimmed by 4 bases and the J gene end by 2 bases; junction bases not matched to a gene: 7.

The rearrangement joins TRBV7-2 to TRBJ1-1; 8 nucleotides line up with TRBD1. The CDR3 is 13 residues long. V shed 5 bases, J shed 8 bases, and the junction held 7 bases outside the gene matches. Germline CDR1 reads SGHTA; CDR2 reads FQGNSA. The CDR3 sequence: CASSSGQGVEAFF. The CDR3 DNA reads TGTGCCAGCAGCAGCGGACAGGGTGTGGAAGCTTTCTTT. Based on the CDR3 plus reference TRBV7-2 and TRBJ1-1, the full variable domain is GAGVSQSPSNKVTEKGKDVELRCDPISGHTALYWYRQSLGQGLEFLIYFQGNSAPDKSGLPSDRFSAERTGGSVSTLTIQRTQQEDSAVYLCASSSGQGVEAFFGQGTRLTVV.

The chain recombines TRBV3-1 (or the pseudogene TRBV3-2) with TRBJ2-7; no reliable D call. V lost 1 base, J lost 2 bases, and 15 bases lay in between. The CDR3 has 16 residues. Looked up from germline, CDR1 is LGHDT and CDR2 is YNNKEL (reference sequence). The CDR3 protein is CASSQVFKTEPYEQYF. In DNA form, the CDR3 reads TGTGCCAGCAGCCAAGTCTTCAAAACAGAGCCCTACGAGCAGTACTTC.

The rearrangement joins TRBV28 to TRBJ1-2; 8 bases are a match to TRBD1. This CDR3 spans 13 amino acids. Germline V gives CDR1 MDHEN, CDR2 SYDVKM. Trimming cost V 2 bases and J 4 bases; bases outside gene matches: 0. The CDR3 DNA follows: TGTGCCAGCAGTTTAGACAGGGGCTATGGCTACACCTTC. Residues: CASSLDRGYGYTF.

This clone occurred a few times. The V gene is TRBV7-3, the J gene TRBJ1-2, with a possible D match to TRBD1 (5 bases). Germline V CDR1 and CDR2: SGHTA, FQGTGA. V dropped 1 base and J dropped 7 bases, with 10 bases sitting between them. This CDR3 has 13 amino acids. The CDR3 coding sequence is TGTGCCAGCAGCTTAATGGGGGGTGGTGGCTACACCTTC. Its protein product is CASSLMGGGGYTF.

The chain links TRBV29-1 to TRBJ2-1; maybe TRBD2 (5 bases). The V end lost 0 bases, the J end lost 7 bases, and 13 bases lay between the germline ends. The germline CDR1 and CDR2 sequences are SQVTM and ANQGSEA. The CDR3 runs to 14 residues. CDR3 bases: TGCAGCGTTGAAGATTACCGGGGAGTGAATGAGCAGTTCTTC. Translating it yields CSVEDYRGVNEQFF.

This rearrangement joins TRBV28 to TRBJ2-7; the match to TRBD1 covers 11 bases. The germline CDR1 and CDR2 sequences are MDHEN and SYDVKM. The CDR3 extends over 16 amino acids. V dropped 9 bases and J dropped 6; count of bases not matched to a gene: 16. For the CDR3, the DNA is TGTGCCAGTCTATCACTTCCGGGACAGGGGGAGGGCGAGCAGTACTTC. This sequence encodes CASLSLPGQGEGEQYF. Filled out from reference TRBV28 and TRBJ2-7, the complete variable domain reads DVKVTQSSRYLVKRTGEKVFLECVQDMDHENMFWYRQDPGLGLRLIYFSYDVKMKEKGDIPEGYSVSREKKERFSLILESASTNQTSMYLCASLSLPGQGEGEQYFGPGTRLTVT.

The DNA for the CDR3 is TGCGCCAGCAGCCAAGCCGCAACCAGGGGCCAAGAGACCCAGTACTTC. It codes for CASSQAATRGQETQYF. This chain links TRBV4-1 with TRBJ2-5; D is possibly TRBD1 (6 bases). The CDR3 runs 16 residues. Trimming stripped 1 base from V and 1 base from J, with 13 bases between. Germline CDR1 MGHRA, CDR2 YSYEKL.

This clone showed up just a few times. In nucleotides, the CDR3 is TGTGCCAGCAGTCGGACTGGGATTGGAGTCTATCAGCCCCAGCATTTT. Protein: CASSRTGIGVYQPQHF. J is TRBJ1-5 and V is TRBV27; D is unresolved. From germline, CDR1 is MNHEY and CDR2 SMNVEV (reference sequence). The CDR3 spans 16 residues. V dropped 5 bases and J dropped 5 bases, with 19 bases sitting between them.

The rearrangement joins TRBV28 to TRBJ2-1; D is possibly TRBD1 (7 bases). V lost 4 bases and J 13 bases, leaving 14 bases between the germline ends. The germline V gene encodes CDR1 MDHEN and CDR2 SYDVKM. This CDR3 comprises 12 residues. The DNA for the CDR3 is TGTGCCAGCAGTTCGGGGAGGACAGGCCAGTTCTTC. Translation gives CASSSGRTGQFF.

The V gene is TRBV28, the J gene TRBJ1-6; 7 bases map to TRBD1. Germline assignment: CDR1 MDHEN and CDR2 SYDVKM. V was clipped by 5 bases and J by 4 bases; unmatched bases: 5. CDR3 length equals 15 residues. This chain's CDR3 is CASSMQGVYNSPLHF. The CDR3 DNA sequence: TGTGCCAGCAGTATGCAGGGGGTATATAATTCACCCCTCCACTTT. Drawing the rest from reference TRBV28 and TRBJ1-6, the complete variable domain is DVKVTQSSRYLVKRTGEKVFLECVQDMDHENMFWYRQDPGLGLRLIYFSYDVKMKEKGDIPEGYSVSREKKERFSLILESASTNQTSMYLCASSMQGVYNSPLHFGNGTRLTVT.

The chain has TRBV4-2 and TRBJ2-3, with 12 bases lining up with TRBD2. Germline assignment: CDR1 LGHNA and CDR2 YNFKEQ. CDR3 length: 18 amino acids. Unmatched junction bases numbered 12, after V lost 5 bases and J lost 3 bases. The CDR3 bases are TGTGCCAGCAGCTCTGCACTAGCGGGGGGCGGGGGAACAGATACGCAGTATTTT. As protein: CASSSALAGGGGTDTQYF.

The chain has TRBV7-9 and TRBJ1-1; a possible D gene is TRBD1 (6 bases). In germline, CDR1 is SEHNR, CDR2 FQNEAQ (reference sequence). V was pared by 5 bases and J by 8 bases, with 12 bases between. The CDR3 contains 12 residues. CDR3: CASSPDRAEAFF. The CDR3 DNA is TGTGCCAGCAGCCCGGACAGAGCAGAAGCTTTCTTT.

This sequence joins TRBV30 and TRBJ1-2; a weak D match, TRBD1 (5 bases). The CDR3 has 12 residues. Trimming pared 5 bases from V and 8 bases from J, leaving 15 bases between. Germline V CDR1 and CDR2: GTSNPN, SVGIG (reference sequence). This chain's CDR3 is CAWSGVLGGYTF. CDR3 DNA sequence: TGTGCCTGGTCGGGGGTTTTGGGGGGCTACACCTTC.

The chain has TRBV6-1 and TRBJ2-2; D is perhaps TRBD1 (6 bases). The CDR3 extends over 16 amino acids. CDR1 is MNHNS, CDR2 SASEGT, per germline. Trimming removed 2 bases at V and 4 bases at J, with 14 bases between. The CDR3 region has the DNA TGTGCCAGCAGTGAACCGCCGGGACACCTCACCGGGGAGCTGTTTTTT. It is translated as CASSEPPGHLTGELFF.

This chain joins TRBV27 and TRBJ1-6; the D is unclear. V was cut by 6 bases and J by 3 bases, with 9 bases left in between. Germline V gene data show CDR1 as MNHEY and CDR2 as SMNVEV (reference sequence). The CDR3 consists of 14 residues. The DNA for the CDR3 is TGTGCCAGCAGCTTACGGAGCTATAATTCACCCCTCCACTTT. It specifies CASSLRSYNSPLHF.

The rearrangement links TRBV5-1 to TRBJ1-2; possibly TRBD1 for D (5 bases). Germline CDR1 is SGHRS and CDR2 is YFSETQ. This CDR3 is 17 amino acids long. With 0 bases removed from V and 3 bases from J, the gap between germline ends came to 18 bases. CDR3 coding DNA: TGCGCCAGCAGCTTGGGATCAGGGCTCGCTGGGGACTATGGCTACACCTTC. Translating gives CASSLGSGLAGDYGYTF.

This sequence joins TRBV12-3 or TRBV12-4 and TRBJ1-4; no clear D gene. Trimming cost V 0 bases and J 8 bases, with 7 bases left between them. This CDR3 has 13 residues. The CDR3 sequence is CASSLAHLEKLFF. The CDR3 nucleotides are TGTGCCAGCAGTTTAGCGCACTTGGAAAAACTGTTTTTT.

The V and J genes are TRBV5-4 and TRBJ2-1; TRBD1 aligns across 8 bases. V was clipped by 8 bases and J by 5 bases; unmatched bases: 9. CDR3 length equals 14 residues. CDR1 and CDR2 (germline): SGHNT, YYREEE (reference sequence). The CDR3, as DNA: TGTGCCAGTTGGGGGACAGGCGAACACAATGAGCAGTTCTTC. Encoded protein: CASWGTGEHNEQFF. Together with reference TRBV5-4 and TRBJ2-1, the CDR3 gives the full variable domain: ETGVTQSPTHLIKTRGQQVTLRCSSQSGHNTVSWYQQALGQGPQFIFQYYREEENGRGNFPPRFSGLQFPNYSSELNVNALELDDSALYLCASWGTGEHNEQFFGPGTRLTVL.

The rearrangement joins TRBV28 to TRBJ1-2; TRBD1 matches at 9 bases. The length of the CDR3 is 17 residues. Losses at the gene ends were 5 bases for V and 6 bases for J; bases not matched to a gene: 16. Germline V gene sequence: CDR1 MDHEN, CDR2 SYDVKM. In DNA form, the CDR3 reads TGTGCCAGCAGTAGCCCGGGACAGGGAATCCCCTCAAATGGCTACACCTTC. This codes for CASSSPGQGIPSNGYTF.

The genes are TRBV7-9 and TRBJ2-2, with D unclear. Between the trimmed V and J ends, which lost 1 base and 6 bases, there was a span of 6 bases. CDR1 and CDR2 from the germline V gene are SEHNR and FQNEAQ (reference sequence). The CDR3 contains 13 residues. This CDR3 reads CASSLDSPGELFF. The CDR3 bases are TGTGCCAGCAGCTTAGACAGCCCCGGGGAGCTGTTTTTT.

The CDR3 region has the DNA TGTGCCAGCCCAACAGGGGGCAGAGGGAGGGGCACTGAAGCTTTCTTT. Translation: CASPTGGRGRGTEAFF. The chain recombines TRBV25-1 with TRBJ1-1, with 9 bases aligning to TRBD1. This CDR3 spans 16 amino acids. Germline loops: CDR1 MGHDK, CDR2 SYGVNS. The V segment lost 8 bases and the J segment 4 bases; nucleotides outside the gene matches: 14.

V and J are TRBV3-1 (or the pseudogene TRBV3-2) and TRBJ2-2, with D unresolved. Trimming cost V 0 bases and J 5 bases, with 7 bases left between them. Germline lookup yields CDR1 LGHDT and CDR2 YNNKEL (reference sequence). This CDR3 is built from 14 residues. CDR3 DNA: TGTGCCAGCAGCCAAGAGAGACTTACCGGGGAGCTGTTTTTT. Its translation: CASSQERLTGELFF.

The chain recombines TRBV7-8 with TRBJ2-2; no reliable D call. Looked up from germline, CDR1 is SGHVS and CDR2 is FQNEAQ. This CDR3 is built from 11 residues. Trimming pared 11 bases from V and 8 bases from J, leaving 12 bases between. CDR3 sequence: CAVLTRGELFF. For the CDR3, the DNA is TGTGCCGTGCTTACCAGAGGGGAGCTGTTTTTT.